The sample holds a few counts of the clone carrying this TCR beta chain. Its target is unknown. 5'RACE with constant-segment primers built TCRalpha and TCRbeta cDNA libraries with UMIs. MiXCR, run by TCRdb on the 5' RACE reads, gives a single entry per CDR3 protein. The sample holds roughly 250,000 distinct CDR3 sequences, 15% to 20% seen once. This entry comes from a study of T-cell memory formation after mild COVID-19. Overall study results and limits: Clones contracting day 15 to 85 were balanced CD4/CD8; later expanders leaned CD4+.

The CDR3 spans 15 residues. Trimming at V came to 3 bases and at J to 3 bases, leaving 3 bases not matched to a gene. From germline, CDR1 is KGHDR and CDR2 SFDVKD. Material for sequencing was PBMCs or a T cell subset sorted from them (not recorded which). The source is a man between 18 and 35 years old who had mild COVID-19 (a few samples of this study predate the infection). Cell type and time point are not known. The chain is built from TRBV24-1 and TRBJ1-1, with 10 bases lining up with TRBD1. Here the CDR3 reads CATSDPGQGDTEAFF. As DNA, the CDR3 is TGTGCCACCAGTGATCCCGGACAGGGGGACACTGAAGCTTTCTTT.